This entry lists 6 T cell receptor beta chains sequenced from one sample in a study of blood T cell repertoires in COVID-19. Sequenced by immunoSEQ multiplex PCR; TCRdb stores in-frame clones only, minus some. The repertoire consists of hundreds of thousands of clones, with approximately 86% occurring once and the leading ten covering 7.1%. The sample comprised peripheral blood. Receptors were obtained from a woman aged 55-70 years with COVID-19, enrolled during active disease.

The rearrangement uses TRBV6-5 and TRBJ2-7; D uncertain. The CDR3 is 14 residues long. Germline V gene lookup returns CDR1 MNHEY and CDR2 SVGAGI. The V gene lost 5 bases and the J gene lost 2 bases, with 13 bases spanning the gap. CDR3 sequence (DNA): TGTGCCAGCAGTCCCAGCCAGGTCACCTACGAGCAGTACTTC. This sequence encodes CASSPSQVTYEQYF.

The V call is TRBV18, the J call TRBJ1-2; 8 bases match TRBD1. The CDR3 extends over 15 amino acids. Germline CDR1 reads KGHSH; CDR2 reads LQKENI. With 3 bases clipped from V and 4 bases from J, the junction kept 7 bases outside the gene matches. The CDR3 region has the DNA TGTGCCAGCTCACCCGACAGGGGAGGGAGCTATGGCTACACCTTC. This encodes CASSPDRGGSYGYTF.

The V gene is TRBV6-5, the J gene TRBJ2-7; D is undetermined. The germline CDR1 and CDR2 sequences are MNHEY and SVGAGI. V lost 5 bases to trimming and J lost 8 bases, with 13 bases between them. CDR3 length: 12 amino acids. The CDR3 region is CASSRADLKQYF. CDR3 DNA: TGTGCCAGCAGTAGAGCTGATTTGAAGCAGTACTTC.

This clone was counted between two and nine times. The J gene is TRBJ1-6, the V gene TRBV7-9; TRBD1 matches at 7 bases. The CDR3 loop spans 14 amino acids. Losses at the gene ends were 3 bases for V and 8 bases for J; bases not matched to a gene: 4. Germline lookup yields CDR1 SEHNR and CDR2 FQNEAQ (reference sequence). Here the CDR3 reads CASSFDRADSPLHF. The CDR3 region has the DNA TGTGCCAGCAGCTTCGACAGGGCTGATTCACCCCTCCACTTT.

The CDR3 here is CASSQGPQGRDTQYF. CDR3 nucleotides: TGTGCCAGCAGCCAAGGGCCGCAGGGCAGGGATACGCAGTATTTT. This rearrangement joins TRBV3-1 (or the pseudogene TRBV3-2) to TRBJ2-3, with D tentatively TRBD1 (5 bases). The CDR3 has 15 residues. Per the germline V gene, CDR1 is LGHDT and CDR2 is YNNKEL (reference sequence). Trimming took off 1 base at V and 6 bases at J, with 14 bases between the two ends.

This sequence joins TRBV30 and TRBJ1-2; D gene unclear. The CDR3 runs to 11 residues. Looked up from germline, CDR1 is GTSNPN and CDR2 is SVGIG (reference sequence). Trimming took 2 bases from V and 5 from J, leaving 6 bases between them. CDR3 DNA sequence: TGTGCCTGGAGTATCGTGTATGGCTACACCTTC. It translates to CAWSIVYGYTF. The whole variable domain, filled in from reference TRBV30 and TRBJ1-2, reads SQTIHQWPATLVQPVGSPLSLECTVEGTSNPNLYWYRQAAGRGLQLLFYSVGIGQISSEVPQNLSASRPQDRQFILSSKKLLLSDSGFYLCAWSIVYGYTFGSGTRLTVV.